The 18 T cell receptor beta chains in this list originate from one sample, sequenced in a study of metastatic and nonmetastatic thyroid tumors. Thyroid surgery was performed in patients who had received no treatment beforehand. MiXCR was used by TCRdb to re-call the PCR reads. This sample has around 34,000 clones, with 15% to 20% found just once. The sequenced material came from blood. Receptors were obtained from a female donor with papillary thyroid cancer or a benign thyroid nodule (not recorded which). Some clones in this sample may be carry-over from other donors' samples.

The rearrangement joins TRBV6-5 to TRBJ2-1; 8 bases match TRBD2. This CDR3 contains 15 residues. Germline CDR1 and CDR2: MNHEY and SVGAGI. With V trimmed by 0 bases and J by 5 bases, 3 bases remained unmatched. The CDR3 DNA follows: TGTGCCAGCAGTTACTCGACTAGCGCGCACAATGAGCAGTTCTTC. Translated, it gives CASSYSTSAHNEQFF.

This clone appeared many times. V is TRBV27 and J is TRBJ1-2, with 7 bases identical to TRBD1. This CDR3 is built from 14 residues. CDR1 is MNHEY, CDR2 SMNVEV, per germline (reference sequence). The V and J ends lost 3 bases and 6 bases, in that order; junction bases with no gene match: 7. CDR3 coding DNA: TGTGCCAGCAGTTTTCGACCAGGGGGAGATGGCTACACCTTC. Residues: CASSFRPGGDGYTF.

This chain uses TRBV20-1 with TRBJ2-7; TRBD2 matches at 8 bases. The ends lost 6 bases at V and 2 bases at J; junction bases unmatched: 6. The CDR3 runs to 13 residues. Germline-derived CDR1 and CDR2 are DFQATT and SNEGSKA (reference sequence). CDR3: CSAPRRGAYEQYF. CDR3 bases: TGCAGTGCCCCGCGGCGGGGGGCCTACGAGCAGTACTTC.

This clone has a handful of counts. This chain connects TRBV6-1 to TRBJ2-7, with 14 bases fitting TRBD2. The trim removed 8 bases at V and 5 bases at J, leaving 14 bases unmatched. The CDR3 sequence is 17 residues long. Germline loops: CDR1 MNHNS, CDR2 SASEGT. CDR3 nucleotides: TGTGCCAGCGGCGGACGGGCCGGGACTAGCGGGAGAGACGAGCAGTACTTC. It is translated as CASGGRAGTSGRDEQYF.

There are a few counts of this clone. A much larger clone sits a single nucleotide away, making a read error possible. This chain connects TRBV18 to TRBJ1-1; weak D call: TRBD1 (5 bases). This CDR3 spans 14 amino acids. Germline CDR1 and CDR2: KGHSH and LQKENI. DNA of the CDR3: TGTACCAGCTCACCGGAGGAGAGGGGCACTGAAGCTTTCTTT. Translating it yields CTSSPEERGTEAFF.

This clone showed up many times. This rearrangement joins TRBV27 to TRBJ1-3; the D is unclear. Trimming removed 3 bases at V and 3 bases at J, with 9 bases between. There are 14 residues in the CDR3. Per the germline V gene, CDR1 is MNHEY and CDR2 is SMNVEV (reference sequence). The CDR3 reads CASSFSGSGNTIYF. In DNA form, the CDR3 reads TGTGCCAGCAGTTTTTCTGGGAGTGGAAACACCATATATTTT.

This clone was observed many times. The V and J genes are TRBV2 and TRBJ2-6; possible D gene TRBD2, 5 bases. The CDR3 spans 13 residues. Germline-derived CDR1 and CDR2 are SNHLY and FYNNEI. The germline V and J ends were trimmed by 7 bases and 3 bases, with 7 bases remaining between them. This chain's CDR3 is CASTRGGANVLTF. Here the CDR3 DNA reads TGTGCCAGCACCCGGGGTGGGGCCAACGTCCTGACTTTC.

This clone has only a few counts. The gene calls are TRBV6-1 and TRBJ1-5, with unresolved D. Looked up from germline, CDR1 is MNHNS and CDR2 is SASEGT. Deletions cut 5 bases from V and 4 bases from J, with 15 bases between. This CDR3 comprises 15 residues. The CDR3 protein is CASSPERRSNQPQHF. For the CDR3, the DNA is TGTGCCAGCAGTCCGGAGAGGCGGTCGAATCAGCCCCAGCATTTT.

The sample holds many counts of this clone. A clone one base away is much larger, so this may be a read error. In the same sample, other DNA sequences code for this CDR3. This chain joins TRBV28 and TRBJ1-6; possible D gene TRBD1, 5 bases. Germline CDR1 and CDR2: MDHEN and SYDVKM. The CDR3 is made up of 13 amino acids. V lost 8 bases and J 8 bases, leaving 13 bases between the germline ends. The CDR3 nucleotides are TGTGCCAGCGTCCTTCAGGGCGATTCACCCCTCCACTTT. This translates into CASVLQGDSPLHF.

This clone has ten or more counts. The V and J genes are TRBV10-3 and TRBJ2-2; 10 bases are shared with TRBD2. V shed 3 bases, J shed 2 bases, and the junction held 6 bases outside the gene matches. CDR3 length equals 17 residues. The germline V gene encodes CDR1 ENHRY and CDR2 SYGVKD. Here the CDR3 DNA reads TGTGCCATCAGTGACCAACGGACTAGCGGTAACACCGGGGAGCTGTTTTTT. Protein sequence: CAISDQRTSGNTGELFF.

This clone was seen many times. One junction end does not reproduce the germline sequence, and a read error may be involved. This CDR3 is CGTDGTGLDSNYGYTF. CDR3 in DNA: TGTGGCACCGATGGGACAGGGCTAGACTCTAACTATGGCTACACCTTC. The chain joins TRBV24-1 to TRBJ1-2, with TRBD1 matching 9 bases. Germline-derived CDR1 and CDR2 are KGHDR and SFDVKD. The CDR3 contains 16 residues.

In this sample, this clone turned up many times. CDR3 coding DNA: TGTGCCAGCAGCCGAAAGGAGGGGGACGAGCAGTACTTC. Amino acid sequence: CASSRKEGDEQYF. V gene TRBV3-1 combines with J gene TRBJ2-7, with D perhaps TRBD1 or TRBD2 (6 bases each). The CDR3 consists of 13 residues. From germline, CDR1 is LGHDT and CDR2 YNNKEL (reference sequence). Trimming shortened V by 4 bases and J by 5 bases, and 12 bases separated the two germline ends.

The chain joins TRBV6-1 to TRBJ2-7, with 7 bases matching TRBD1. Trimming cost V 6 bases and J 6 bases; bases outside gene matches: 5. Germline CDR1 MNHNS, CDR2 SASEGT. CDR3 length: 12 residues. The CDR3 here is CASSETGVEQYF. The CDR3 nucleotides are TGTGCCAGCAGCGAAACAGGGGTCGAGCAGTACTTC.

The chain has TRBV5-1 and TRBJ2-7, with a possible D match to TRBD1 (6 bases). Trimming took 8 bases from V and 0 from J, leaving 12 bases between them. Germline CDR1 SGHRS, CDR2 YFSETQ. The CDR3 is 13 amino acids. This CDR3 reads CASRDTSSYEQYF. Written as DNA, the CDR3 is TGCGCCAGTCGGGACACTTCCTCCTACGAGCAGTACTTC.

This clone was counted many times. V gene TRBV6-4 combines with J gene TRBJ2-2; TRBD1 aligns across 10 bases. Germline CDR1 is MRHNA and CDR2 is SNTAGT. V dropped 11 bases and J dropped 1; count of bases not matched to a gene: 4. The CDR3 contains 14 residues. CDR3 sequence (DNA): TGTGCCTGCGGACAGGGGGAGAACACCGGGGAGCTGTTTTTT. Protein: CACGQGENTGELFF.

This clone was seen a handful of times. The chain uses TRBV6-1 and TRBJ1-2, with 8 bases that match TRBD1. The CDR3 spans 14 residues. CDR1 and CDR2 (germline): MNHNS, SASEGT. J lost 5 bases, V lost 6 bases, and 8 bases had no gene match. The CDR3 protein is CASSRDRSSYGYTF. In nucleotides, the CDR3 is TGTGCCAGCAGCCGGGACAGGTCGTCTTATGGCTACACCTTC.

In the case of this clone: The junction departs from germline at one end; a sequencing error may be responsible. This chain joins TRBV27 and TRBJ1-1; D is perhaps TRBD1 (5 bases). This CDR3 spans 15 amino acids. The germline CDR1 and CDR2 sequences are MNHEY and SMNVEV (reference sequence). The CDR3 here is CASRRFTYRHTEDFF. CDR3 nucleotides: TGTGCCAGCAGGCGATTCACCTACAGGCACACTGAAGATTTCTTT.

Concerning this clone: A much larger clone differs from this one at a single base, so this may be a read error. Other DNA sequences in this specimen translate into the identical CDR3. The chain recombines TRBV7-9 with TRBJ2-1; no clear D gene. CDR3 length: 13 residues. CDR1 SEHNR and CDR2 FQNEAQ come from the germline V gene (reference sequence). V was clipped by 3 bases and J by 10 bases, with 13 bases between them. CDR3 nucleotide sequence: TGTGCCAGCAGCTTTGGAGCCTTTAGCGAGCAGTTCTTC. Translated: CASSFGAFSEQFF.